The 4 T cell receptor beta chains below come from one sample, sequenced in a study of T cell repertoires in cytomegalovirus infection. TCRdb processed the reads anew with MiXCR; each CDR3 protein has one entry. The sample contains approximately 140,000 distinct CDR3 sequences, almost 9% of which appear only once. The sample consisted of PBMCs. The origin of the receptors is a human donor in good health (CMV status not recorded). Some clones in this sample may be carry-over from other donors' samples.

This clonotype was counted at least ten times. The CDR3 reads CASSSGGIRNEQYF. CDR3 bases: TGTGCCAGCAGTTCAGGGGGCATTAGGAACGAGCAGTACTTC. V and J are TRBV7-9 and TRBJ2-7, with TRBD1 identical over 8 bases. V was clipped by 6 bases and J by 5 bases; unmatched bases: 9. Germline V gene data show CDR1 as SEHNR and CDR2 as FQNEAQ (reference sequence). The CDR3 runs to 14 residues.

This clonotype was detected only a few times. The CDR3: CATSRAGVTNEKLFF. CDR3 in DNA: TGTGCCACCAGCAGAGCAGGGGTGACAAATGAAAAACTGTTTTTT. The rearrangement links TRBV15 to TRBJ1-4; TRBD1 is a possible D gene (6 bases). V was clipped by 1 base and J by 5 bases, with 11 bases between them. The germline V gene has CDR1 LNHNV and CDR2 YYDKDF (reference sequence). This CDR3 region has 15 residues.

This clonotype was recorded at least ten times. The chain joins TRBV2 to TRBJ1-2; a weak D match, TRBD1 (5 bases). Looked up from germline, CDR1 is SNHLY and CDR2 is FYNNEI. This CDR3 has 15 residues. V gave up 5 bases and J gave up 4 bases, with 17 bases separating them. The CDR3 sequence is CASSPSPSGFYGYTF. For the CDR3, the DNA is TGTGCCAGCAGTCCTTCCCCGTCAGGGTTCTATGGCTACACCTTC. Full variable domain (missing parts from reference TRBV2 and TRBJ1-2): EPEVTQTPSHQVTQMGQEVILRCVPISNHLYFYWYRQILGQKVEFLVSFYNNEISEKSEIFDDQFSVERPDGSNFTLKIRSTKLEDSAMYFCASSPSPSGFYGYTFGSGTRLTVV.

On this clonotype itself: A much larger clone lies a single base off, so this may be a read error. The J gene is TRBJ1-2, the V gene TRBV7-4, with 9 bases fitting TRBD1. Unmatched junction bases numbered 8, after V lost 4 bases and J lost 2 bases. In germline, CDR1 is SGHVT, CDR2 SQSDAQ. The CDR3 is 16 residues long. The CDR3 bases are TGTGCCAGCAGCTCCTACGGACAGGGGCTCAACTATGGCTACACCTTC. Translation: CASSSYGQGLNYGYTF.